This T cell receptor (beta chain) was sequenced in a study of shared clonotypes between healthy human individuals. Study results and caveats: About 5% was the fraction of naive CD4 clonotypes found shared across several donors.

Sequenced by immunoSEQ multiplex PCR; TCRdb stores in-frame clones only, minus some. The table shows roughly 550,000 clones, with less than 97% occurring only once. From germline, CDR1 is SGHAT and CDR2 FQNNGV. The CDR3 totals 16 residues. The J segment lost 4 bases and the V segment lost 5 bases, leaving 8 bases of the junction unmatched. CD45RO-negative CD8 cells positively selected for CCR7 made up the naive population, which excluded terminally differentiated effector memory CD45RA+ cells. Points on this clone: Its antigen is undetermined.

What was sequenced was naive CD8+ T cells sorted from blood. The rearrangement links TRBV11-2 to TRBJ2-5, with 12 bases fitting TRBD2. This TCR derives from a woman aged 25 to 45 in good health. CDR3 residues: CASSGTTSGSLETQYF. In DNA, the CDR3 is TGTGCCAGCAGCGGAACGACTAGCGGGAGCTTAGAGACCCAGTACTTC.